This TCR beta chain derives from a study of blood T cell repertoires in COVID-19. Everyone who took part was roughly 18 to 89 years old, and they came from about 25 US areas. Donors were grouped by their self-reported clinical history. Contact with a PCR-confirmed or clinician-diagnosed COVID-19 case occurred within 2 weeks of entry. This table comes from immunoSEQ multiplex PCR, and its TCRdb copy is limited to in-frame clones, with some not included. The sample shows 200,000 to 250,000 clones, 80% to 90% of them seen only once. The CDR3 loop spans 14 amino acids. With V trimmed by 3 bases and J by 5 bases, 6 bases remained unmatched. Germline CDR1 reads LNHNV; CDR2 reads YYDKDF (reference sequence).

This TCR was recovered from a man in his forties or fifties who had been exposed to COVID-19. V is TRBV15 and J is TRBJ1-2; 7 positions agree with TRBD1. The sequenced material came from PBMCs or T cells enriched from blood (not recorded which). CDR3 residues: CATSRNRQGYGYTF. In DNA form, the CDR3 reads TGTGCCACCAGCAGGAATAGACAGGGATATGGCTACACCTTC.